The sequence of this T cell receptor (beta chain) was determined in a study of shared clonotypes between healthy human individuals. Study background: Ranging from 18 to 49 in age, donors were two women and a few men.

Splitting of CD4+ cells produced CD45RA+ naive and CD45RA-negative memory subsets. Approximately 200 ng DNA, about 28,000 T cell genomes, went into each sorted-subset replicate PCR. Measured with immunoSEQ multiplex PCR; TCRdb has only the in-frame clones, and not every one. This sample has roughly 2.5 million clones, with around nine tenths found just once. Comments on this clone: Its antigen is not identified.

The CDR3 sequence is 15 residues long. V was shortened by 4 bases and J by 0 bases, with 10 bases between the two germline ends. Germline assignment: CDR1 SNHLY and CDR2 FYNNEI. Study-wide results and caveats: The diversity represented, both genetic and in exposure history, was limited by few donors.

The sample taken for sequencing was naive CD4+ T cells sorted from blood. The subset is: CD45RA+ positively selected. The receptor was derived from a man aged 18 to 35 in good health. This chain links TRBV2 with TRBJ1-3; unclear D gene. Here the CDR3 reads CASSAQFFSGNTIYF. The CDR3 DNA follows: TGTGCCAGCAGTGCACAGTTTTTCTCTGGAAACACCATATATTTT. Combining the CDR3 with reference TRBV2 and TRBJ1-3 gives the whole variable domain EPEVTQTPSHQVTQMGQEVILRCVPISNHLYFYWYRQILGQKVEFLVSFYNNEISEKSEIFDDQFSVERPDGSNFTLKIRSTKLEDSAMYFCASSAQFFSGNTIYFGEGSWLTVV.